Here is one T cell receptor beta chain with its context. This sample is drawn from a study of blood T cell repertoires in COVID-19. Overall study context: Samples representing acute and convalescent COVID-19 were sourced from the United States, Italy and Spain. The cDNA or gDNA used as material had been derived from T cells, B-cell-depleted T cells, or PBMCs.

The CDR3 has 14 amino acids. V was trimmed by 3 bases and J by 6 bases, leaving 12 bases between them. Germline CDR1 reads KGHSH; CDR2 reads LQKENI. Profiling relied on immunoSEQ multiplex PCR, and the TCRdb table lists in-frame clones only, not all of them. This sample has 55,000 to 70,000 clones, with about 91% found just once. Sequenced input: peripheral blood. The TCR comes from a man in his sixties with acute or convalescent COVID-19. This rearrangement joins TRBV18 to TRBJ1-5, with D tentatively TRBD1 (5 bases). CDR3 nucleotides: TGTGCCAGCTCACCCCTCAGGGAGGGTCAGCCCCAGCATTTT. It is translated as CASSPLREGQPQHF.